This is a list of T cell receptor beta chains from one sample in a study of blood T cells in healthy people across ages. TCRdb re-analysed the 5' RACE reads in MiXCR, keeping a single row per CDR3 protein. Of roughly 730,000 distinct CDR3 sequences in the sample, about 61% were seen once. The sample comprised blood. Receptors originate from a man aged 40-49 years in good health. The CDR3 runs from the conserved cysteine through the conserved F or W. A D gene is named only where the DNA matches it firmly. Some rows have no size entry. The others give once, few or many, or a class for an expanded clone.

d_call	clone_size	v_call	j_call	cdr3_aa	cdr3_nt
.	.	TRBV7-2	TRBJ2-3	CASSLLKQQPSTDTQYF	TGTGCCAGCAGCTTATTGAAACAGCAGCCTAGCACAGATACGCAGTATTTT
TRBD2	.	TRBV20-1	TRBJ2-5	CSAPTSGSQKTQYF	TGCAGTGCCCCGACTAGCGGGAGCCAAAAGACCCAGTACTTC
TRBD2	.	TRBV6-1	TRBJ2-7	CASSFRKTSGLYEQYF	TGTGCCAGCAGTTTCCGAAAGACTAGCGGTTTGTACGAGCAGTACTTC
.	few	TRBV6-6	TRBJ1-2	CASSRANLTGGGYTF	TGTGCCAGCAGTAGGGCGAATCTTACTGGGGGGGGCTACACCTTC
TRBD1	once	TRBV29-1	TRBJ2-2	CSGDRATGELFF	TGCAGCGGGGACAGGGCAACCGGGGAGCTGTTTTTT
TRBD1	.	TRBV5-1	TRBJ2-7	CASSTRDRGYGNEQYF	TGCGCCAGCAGCACCCGGGACAGGGGGTATGGCAATGAGCAGTACTTC
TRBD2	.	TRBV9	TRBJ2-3	CASSTRTSGTDTQYF	TGTGCCAGCAGCACCCGGACTAGCGGGACAGATACGCAGTATTTT
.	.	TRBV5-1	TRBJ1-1	CASSARGSTEAFF	TGCGCCAGCAGTGCTAGGGGAAGCACTGAAGCTTTCTTT
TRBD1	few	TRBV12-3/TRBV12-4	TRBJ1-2	CASIPGGGYGYTF	TGTGCCAGCATCCCAGGGGGCGGATATGGCTACACCTTC
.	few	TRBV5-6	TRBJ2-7	CASSLRTVQFGAYEQYF	TGTGCCAGCAGCTTACGGACAGTTCAATTCGGGGCCTACGAGCAGTACTTC
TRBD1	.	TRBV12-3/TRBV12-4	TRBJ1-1	CASGRQGAYTEAFF	TGTGCCAGCGGGAGACAGGGGGCGTACACTGAAGCTTTCTTT
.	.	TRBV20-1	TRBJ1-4	CSAPNSATNEKLFF	TGCAGTGCACCGAACAGTGCAACTAATGAAAAACTGTTTTTT
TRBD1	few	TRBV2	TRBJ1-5	CASRGDRGGQPQHF	TGTGCCAGCAGGGGGGACAGGGGCGGTCAGCCCCAGCATTTT
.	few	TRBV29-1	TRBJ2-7	CSVVRQSSYEQYF	TGCAGCGTTGTTAGGCAGAGCTCCTACGAGCAGTACTTC
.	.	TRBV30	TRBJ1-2	CAWKLAGYTF	TGTGCCTGGAAGTTAGCTGGCTACACCTTC
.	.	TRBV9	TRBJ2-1	CASSVGTSMLEQFF	TGTGCCAGCAGCGTAGGGACTTCAATGCTTGAGCAGTTCTTC
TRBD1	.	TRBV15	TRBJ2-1	CATSRGQGGNEQFF	TGTGCCACCAGCAGGGGACAGGGTGGGAATGAGCAGTTCTTC
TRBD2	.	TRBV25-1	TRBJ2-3	CASSESTSGSTDTQYF	TGCGCCAGCAGTGAATCGACTAGCGGGAGTACAGATACGCAGTATTTT
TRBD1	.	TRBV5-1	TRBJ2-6	CAGSLLGQTSGANVLTF	TGCGCCGGCAGCTTGTTGGGACAGACTTCTGGGGCCAACGTCCTGACTTTC
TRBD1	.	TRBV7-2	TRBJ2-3	CASSLVGDRATDTQYF	TGTGCCAGCAGCTTAGTCGGGGACAGGGCCACAGATACGCAGTATTTT
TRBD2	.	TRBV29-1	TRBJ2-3	CSVDRSGDPTTQYF	TGCAGCGTTGATAGAAGCGGGGATCCAACTACGCAGTATTTT